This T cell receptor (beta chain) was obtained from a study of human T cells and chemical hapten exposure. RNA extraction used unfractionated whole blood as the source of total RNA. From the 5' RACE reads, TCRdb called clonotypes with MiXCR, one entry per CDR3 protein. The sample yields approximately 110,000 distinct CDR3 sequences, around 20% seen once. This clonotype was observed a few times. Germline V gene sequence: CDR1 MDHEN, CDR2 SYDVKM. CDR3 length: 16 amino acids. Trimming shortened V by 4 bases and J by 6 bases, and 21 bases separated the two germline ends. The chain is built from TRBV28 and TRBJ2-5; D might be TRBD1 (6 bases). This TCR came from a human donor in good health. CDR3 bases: TGTGCCAGCAGTTCCCGTCCGGTACAGGGTGGAAAGACCCAGTACTTC. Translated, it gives CASSSRPVQGGKTQYF.